This T cell receptor beta chain was profiled in a study of T cell clones after liver transplantation. Study-level background: TCRbeta sequencing after a pre-transplant mixed lymphocyte reaction identified graft-donor-reactive clones, later tracked in post-transplant blood. Blood was drawn pre-transplant, before withdrawal, and after full or failed withdrawal. Overall study findings and caveats: These preliminary findings come from unstandardized post-transplant sampling times. The donor-reactive repertoire was only partly measurable in two subjects, lacking donor cells.

The germline gives CDR1 MNHEY, CDR2 SVGAGI. V lost 7 bases to trimming and J lost 4 bases; unmatched junction nucleotides: 8. This CDR3 has 14 residues. Comment on this clone: Its antigen is currently unknown.

Sequenced by immunoSEQ multiplex PCR; TCRdb stores in-frame clones only, minus some. In the table there are about 75,000 clones, around four fifths of which are singletons. This TCR came from a human patient who received a liver transplant. Some T cells may possibly be graft donor cells. The chain uses TRBV6-5 and TRBJ2-5; 8 nucleotides align to TRBD2. Sequencing was performed on CD4+ T cells from blood, taken less than 50 months after liver transplant. This chain's CDR3 is CASTPPGGRETQYF. CDR3 coding DNA: TGTGCCAGCACCCCCCCGGGGGGGCGAGAGACCCAGTACTTC.